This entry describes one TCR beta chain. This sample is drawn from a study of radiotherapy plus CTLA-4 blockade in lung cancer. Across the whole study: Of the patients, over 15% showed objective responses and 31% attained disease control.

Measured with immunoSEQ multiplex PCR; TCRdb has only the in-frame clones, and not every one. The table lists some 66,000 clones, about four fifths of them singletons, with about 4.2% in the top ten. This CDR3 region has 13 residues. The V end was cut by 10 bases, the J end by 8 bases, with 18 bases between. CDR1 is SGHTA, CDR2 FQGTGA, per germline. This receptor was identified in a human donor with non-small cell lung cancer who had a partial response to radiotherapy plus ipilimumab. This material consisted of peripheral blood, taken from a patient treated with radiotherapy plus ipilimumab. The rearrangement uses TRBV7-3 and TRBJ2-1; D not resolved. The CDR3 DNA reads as TGTGCCACCTCAAAACGGATCCGGGATGAGCAGTTCTTC. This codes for CATSKRIRDEQFF.